This T cell receptor beta chain was recovered during a study of blood T cells in healthy people across ages. Study at large: Per two T cells, template switching captured roughly one barcoded beta molecule. General study findings and limits: It was not possible, with unsorted PBMCs, to conclusively compare naive and antigen-experienced cells.

Concerning this clonotype itself: Its antigen is unknown.

Germline values: CDR1 MNHEY, CDR2 SVGEGT. The length of the CDR3 is 16 residues. The ends were cut back, 5 bases at V and 3 bases at J, with 18 bases in the middle. With a J-beta primer mix and a sample-barcoded 5' primer, a second PCR ran about 7 to 12 cycles. Per sample, CDR3-containing paired-end reads numbered at least 3 million. TCRdb processed the 5' RACE reads anew with MiXCR; each CDR3 protein has one entry. The data contain about 730,000 distinct CDR3 sequences, about 40% of them seen just once; the ten biggest clones take up more than 20%. The extraction recovered at least 5 micrograms of total RNA per sample.

V usage is TRBV6-2 or TRBV6-3 and J usage is TRBJ2-3, with D perhaps matching TRBD2 (6 bases). The receptor was isolated from a woman aged 60-75 years in good health. Sequencing was done on a sample of blood. In nucleotides, the CDR3 is TGTGCCAGCAGTCGCGGCAGTGCGGGATCGACAGATACGCAGTATTTT. Translation gives CASSRGSAGSTDTQYF.